This T cell receptor (beta chain) was retrieved from a study of post-analysis software for immune sequencing data (dated by TCRdb to 2015 to 2017). Study-level background: Recorded disease courses included relapsing-remitting, secondary progressive and progressive-relapsing multiple sclerosis, with some patients lacking subtype annotation. The multiple sclerosis patient repertoires were compared with more than 9 previously published healthy control repertoires from donors aged about 6 to 26 years. A subset of samples was prepared in parallel using single-end sample barcoding, then pooled and co-amplified after Illumina adapter ligation. Study-level results and caveats: Normalized Chao1 diversity was significantly lower in multiple sclerosis patients than controls, suggesting substantial peripheral T-cell clonal expansion. The control group was slightly older than the multiple sclerosis patient group. Patients showed significantly higher frequencies than controls for roughly five TRBV segments, among them TRBV5-6, TRBV5-1 and TRBV20-1. Direct clustering with F measure revealed strong co-clustering of samples prepared in the same batch, which led to a batch-effect correction.

Preparation of the library involved PCR. Data came from an Illumina HiSeq 2500. To reduce PCR and sequencing biases, unique molecular identifiers were incorporated into the TCR beta cDNA libraries. About 500,000 cDNA molecules were obtained for every 1 to 10 million input T cells, so each molecule roughly corresponded to one T cell. The patient libraries were prepared and sequenced using the same protocol as the earlier healthy control dataset. Within a given batch, samples were prepared together, multiplexed and sequenced on the same HiSeq lane. In the source study's methods: Raw barcoded reads were processed with MIGEC, discarding single-read molecular identifier groups before consensus assembly and CDR3 extraction. Clonotype tables were post-analysed with VDJtools, and diversity was normalized by down-sampling all datasets to the smallest sample size. To correct batch-related cross-sample contamination, repertoire overlap clustering matched CDR3 amino acid sequences but not nucleotide sequences. TCRdb redid the processing of the public reads, applying fastp at Q25 and MiXCR, and retained in-frame beta chains. Rows are combined by CDR3 protein, so each entry shows the most common genes and DNA. These V and J calls rely on TCRdb rather than the paper's analysis. Recorded for this sample are 650,000 to 900,000 distinct CDR3 sequences; under 60% of them occurred a single time. The ten largest clones represent roughly 4.5% of the sample.

From a lookup of the germline V gene, CDR1 and CDR2 are SGHRS and YFSETQ. Here V drops 3 bases and J drops 1 base, and the junction holds 6 bases not matched to any gene. The CDR3 numbers 17 residues from cysteine through phenylalanine. Here the CDR3 DNA is all that survives: 51 bases in frame from base 1. To demonstrate the VDJtools post-analysis software, TCR beta repertoires were profiled from the peripheral blood of over ten young patients with multiple sclerosis. Multiple sclerosis patients were children and adolescents aged about 6 to 15 years. Details on this clonotype: The antigen it recognizes is unknown. No qualities accompany the bases; no much larger clone lies one base away.

The sequenced material came from blood. The TCR comes from a girl aged 10-17 years with multiple sclerosis. This chain joins TRBV5-1 to TRBJ2-1; the central 11 bases match TRBD2. CDR3 sequence: CASSSPTSGMSYNEQFF. The sequenced DNA: TGCGCCAGCAGCTCCCCGACTAGCGGGATGTCCTACAATGAGCAGTTCTTC. This CDR3, with the reference TRBV5-1 and TRBJ2-1 proteins standing in past its ends, gives the full variable domain KAGVTQTPRYLIKTRGQQVTLSCSPISGHRSVSWYQQTPGQGLQFLFEYFSETQRNKGNFPGRFSGRQFSNSRSEMNVSTLELGDSALYLCASSSPTSGMSYNEQFFGPGTRLTVL.